This T cell receptor beta chain was captured by sequencing in a study of OX40 agonist ivuxolimab in advanced cancers. Generated by immunoSEQ multiplex PCR, the TCRdb table keeps only in-frame clones and is missing some. This table holds roughly 23,000 clones, 83% found once. The CDR3 sequence is 13 residues long. Germline V gene data show CDR1 as GTSNPN and CDR2 as SVGIG (reference sequence). With 0 bases removed from V and 0 bases from J, the gap between germline ends came to 5 bases. The receptor comes from an adult with an advanced solid tumor such as melanoma, head and neck, liver or kidney cancer. The sample was CD4+ or CD8+ T cells sorted from blood, taken in a trial of the OX40 agonist ivuxolimab. The chain combines TRBV30 with TRBJ1-1; D gene unclear. The CDR3 DNA is TGTGCCTGGAGTGTCGGGATGAACACTGAAGCTTTCTTT. Protein: CAWSVGMNTEAFF.